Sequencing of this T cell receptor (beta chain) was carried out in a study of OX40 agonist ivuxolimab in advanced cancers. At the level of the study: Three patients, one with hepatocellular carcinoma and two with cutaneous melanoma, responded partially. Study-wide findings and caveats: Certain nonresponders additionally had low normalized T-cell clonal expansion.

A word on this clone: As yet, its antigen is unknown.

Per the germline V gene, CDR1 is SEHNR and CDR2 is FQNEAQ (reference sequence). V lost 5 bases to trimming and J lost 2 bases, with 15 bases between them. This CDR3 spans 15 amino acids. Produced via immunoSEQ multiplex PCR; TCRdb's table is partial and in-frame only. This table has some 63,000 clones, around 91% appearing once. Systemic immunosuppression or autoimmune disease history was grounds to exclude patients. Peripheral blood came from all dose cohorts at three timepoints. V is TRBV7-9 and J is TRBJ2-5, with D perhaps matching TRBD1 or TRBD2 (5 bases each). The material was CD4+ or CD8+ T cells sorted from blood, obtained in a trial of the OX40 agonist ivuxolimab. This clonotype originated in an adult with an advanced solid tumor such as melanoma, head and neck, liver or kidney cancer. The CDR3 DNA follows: TGTGCCAGCAGCCGCCCCTCGGGGCTACAAGAGACCCAGTACTTC. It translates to CASSRPSGLQETQYF.